These 30 T cell receptor beta chains were sequenced from one sample in a study of technical replicates of blood from a handful of donors. Clones were sequenced by immunoSEQ multiplex PCR, and TCRdb holds only the in-frame ones, with some missing. Of 65,000 to 95,000 clones in the sample, approximately 83% were seen once. The sequencing input was PBMCs. These receptors were obtained from a human donor in good health. Some clones in this sample may be carry-over from other donors' samples.

The chain links TRBV7-9 to TRBJ1-2, with unresolved D. V lost 1 base and J 1 base, leaving 16 bases between the germline ends. CDR1 and CDR2 from the germline V gene are SEHNR and FQNEAQ (reference sequence). The CDR3 totals 17 residues. CDR3 residues: CASSLVIGRQSNYGYTF. CDR3 sequence (DNA): TGTGCCAGCAGCTTAGTTATTGGCAGGCAAAGTAACTATGGCTACACCTTC.

The CDR3 DNA reads TGCGCCAGCAGCCATACGACCGGGACAACGACCCTAGGGGGTGGCTACACCTTC. Protein sequence: CASSHTTGTTTLGGGYTF. This chain links TRBV5-1 with TRBJ1-2, with D maybe TRBD1 (6 bases). The germline V gene has CDR1 SGHRS and CDR2 YFSETQ. The CDR3 loop spans 18 amino acids. V lost 4 bases to trimming and J lost 7 bases, with 29 bases between them.

This chain joins TRBV21-1 and TRBJ2-2; TRBD1, the D gene given by the table, was not confirmed from the DNA. TRBV21-1 is annotated as a pseudogene. The length of the CDR3 is 17 residues. The CDR3 reads CASSSEIGTGGTGELFF. CDR3 DNA sequence: TGTGCCAGCAGCTCCGAGATAGGGACAGGTGGGACCGGGGAGCTGTTTTTT.

This clone occurred once. This chain links TRBV11-3 with TRBJ1-1, with D possibly matching TRBD1 (6 bases). Trimming cost V 3 bases and J 1 base, with 12 bases left between them. This CDR3 has 15 residues. CDR1 is SGHNT, CDR2 YENEEA, per germline. CDR3 nucleotide sequence: TGTGCCAGCAGCTTGGGGGCAGGGACGAACACTGAAGCTTTCTTT. Encoded protein: CASSLGAGTNTEAFF.

The chain has TRBV6-4 and TRBJ2-3; 7 nucleotides match TRBD2. In germline, CDR1 is MRHNA, CDR2 SNTAGT. The CDR3 runs 15 residues. Trimming at V came to 3 bases and at J to 1 base, leaving 4 bases not matched to a gene. In DNA form, the CDR3 reads TGTGCCAGCAGTGAGGGGGGGGGAGGCACAGATACGCAGTATTTT. This gives the protein CASSEGGGGTDTQYF.

Here the CDR3 reads CASSFLRAMGSYNSPLHF. For the CDR3, the DNA is TGTGCCAGCAGCTTCTTGAGGGCGATGGGATCCTATAATTCACCCCTCCACTTT. The chain has TRBV11-2 and TRBJ1-6; unclear D gene. CDR1 is SGHAT, CDR2 FQNNGV, per germline. The CDR3 sequence is 18 residues long. The ends were cut back, 3 bases at V and 1 base at J, with 16 bases in the middle.

The rearrangement uses TRBV21-1 and TRBJ1-6. TRBV21-1 is a pseudogene segment. This CDR3 is built from 20 residues. The CDR3 is CASSKEFARRRGSYNSPLHF. DNA for the CDR3: TGTGCCAGCAGCAAAGAATTTGCGAGACGGAGAGGCTCCTATAATTCACCCCTCCACTTT.

This chain connects TRBV4-3 to TRBJ2-2; 11 bases line up with TRBD2. The CDR3 has 16 residues. The junction had 2 bases not matched to a gene; V was cut back by 0 bases and J by 5 bases. The V gene's germline CDR1 is LGHNA and CDR2 YSLEER. The CDR3 is CASSQELAGDTGELFF. DNA for the CDR3: TGCGCCAGCAGCCAAGAACTAGCGGGAGATACCGGGGAGCTGTTTTTT.

This chain joins TRBV29-1 and TRBJ1-5, with 9 bases fitting TRBD1. The trim removed 7 bases at V and 5 bases at J, leaving 6 bases unmatched. CDR1 SQVTM and CDR2 ANQGSEA come from the germline V gene. This CDR3 has 13 residues. The CDR3 nucleotides are TGCAGCGCGCGGACAGGGGAGGATCAGCCCCAGCATTTT. Translation gives CSARTGEDQPQHF.

This rearrangement joins TRBV7-9 to TRBJ2-2, with D possibly matching TRBD2 (5 bases). Germline V gene data show CDR1 as SEHNR and CDR2 as FQNEAQ (reference sequence). The V end was cut by 8 bases, the J end by 7 bases, with 5 bases between. This CDR3 region has 10 residues. The CDR3 nucleotides read TGTGCCAGCGGAGGCGGGGAGCTGTTTTTT. This gives the protein CASGGGELFF.

The gene calls are TRBV27 and TRBJ2-7; 8 nucleotides match TRBD1. The V gene end was trimmed by 6 bases and the J gene end by 4 bases; junction bases not matched to a gene: 5. The CDR3 has 13 amino acids. Germline CDR1 MNHEY, CDR2 SMNVEV (reference sequence). The CDR3 spells CASRRTGNYEQYF. The CDR3, as DNA: TGTGCCAGCAGGCGGACAGGGAATTACGAGCAGTACTTC.

In DNA form, the CDR3 reads TGTGCCAGCAGTGGGCAGGGGGCTGATTCACCCCTCCACTTT. Protein sequence: CASSGQGADSPLHF. The rearrangement uses TRBV2 and TRBJ1-6; TRBD1 matches at 8 bases. The junction had 4 bases not matched to a gene; V was cut back by 4 bases and J by 8 bases. Germline loops: CDR1 SNHLY, CDR2 FYNNEI. This CDR3 has 14 amino acids.

The chain combines TRBV29-1 with TRBJ2-7; 8 bases are shared with TRBD2. This CDR3 has 13 amino acids. With 5 bases clipped from V and 3 bases from J, the junction kept 6 bases outside the gene matches. The V gene's germline CDR1 is SQVTM and CDR2 ANQGSEA. For the CDR3, the DNA is TGCAGCGTTCGGGTTGCGGGGGGCTACGAGCAGTACTTC. It codes for CSVRVAGGYEQYF.

The chain employs TRBV5-1 and TRBJ2-3; TRBD1 matches 7 bases. Germline V lookup: CDR1 SGHRS, CDR2 YFSETQ. The CDR3 has 13 amino acids. Trimming at V came to 2 bases and at J to 4 bases, leaving 1 base not matched to a gene. The CDR3 sequence is CASSFGQADTQYF. The CDR3 nucleotides are TGCGCCAGCAGCTTCGGACAGGCAGATACGCAGTATTTT.

The chain joins TRBV5-1 to TRBJ2-1; D is unresolved. Deletions cut 4 bases from V and 6 bases from J, with 8 bases between. Germline CDR1 is SGHRS and CDR2 is YFSETQ. The CDR3 extends over 12 amino acids. Here the CDR3 reads CASSLSSNEQFF. CDR3 sequence (DNA): TGCGCCAGCAGCCTATCTAGCAATGAGCAGTTCTTC. Combining the CDR3 with reference TRBV5-1 and TRBJ2-1 gives the whole variable domain KAGVTQTPRYLIKTRGQQVTLSCSPISGHRSVSWYQQTPGQGLQFLFEYFSETQRNKGNFPGRFSGRQFSNSRSEMNVSTLELGDSALYLCASSLSSNEQFFGPGTRLTVL.

V gene TRBV2 combines with J gene TRBJ2-2; D uncertain. Looked up from germline, CDR1 is SNHLY and CDR2 is FYNNEI. V lost 3 bases, J lost 1 base, and 6 bases lay in between. The CDR3 extends over 14 amino acids. CDR3 nucleotide sequence: TGTGCCAGCAGTGAGCGATTGAACACCGGGGAGCTGTTTTTT. The encoded protein is CASSERLNTGELFF. The full variable domain, with the rest looked up from reference TRBV2 and TRBJ2-2, is EPEVTQTPSHQVTQMGQEVILRCVPISNHLYFYWYRQILGQKVEFLVSFYNNEISEKSEIFDDQFSVERPDGSNFTLKIRSTKLEDSAMYFCASSERLNTGELFFGEGSRLTVL.

This clone was counted once. The rearrangement links TRBV4-2 to TRBJ2-5, with 15 positions matching TRBD2. The CDR3 is made up of 16 amino acids. The V gene end was trimmed by 4 bases and the J gene end by 2 bases; junction bases not matched to a gene: 2. The V gene's germline CDR1 is LGHNA and CDR2 YNFKEQ. The CDR3 nucleotides read TGTGCCAGCAGCCTCGGGACTAGCGGGGGGCAAGAGACCCAGTACTTC. Its protein product is CASSLGTSGGQETQYF.

This chain joins TRBV9 and TRBJ1-2; D uncertain. V dropped 6 bases and J dropped 3 bases, with 15 bases sitting between them. The CDR3 is made up of 14 amino acids. Germline CDR1 SGDLS, CDR2 YYNGEE. The CDR3, as DNA: TGTGCCAGCACCCTTCGACCCGGAGACTATGGCTACACCTTC. Translated, it gives CASTLRPGDYGYTF.

This rearrangement joins TRBV18 to TRBJ1-2, with D maybe TRBD1 (6 bases). This CDR3 is built from 17 residues. The V end lost 2 bases, the J end lost 4 bases, and 20 bases lay between the germline ends. Germline V CDR1 and CDR2: KGHSH, LQKENI. The CDR3 reads CASSPTPPQGKGYGYTF. For the CDR3, the DNA is TGTGCCAGCTCACCAACCCCCCCACAGGGCAAGGGCTATGGCTACACCTTC. The full variable domain, with the rest looked up from reference TRBV18 and TRBJ1-2, is NAGVMQNPRHLVRRRGQEARLRCSPMKGHSHVYWYRQLPEEGLKFMVYLQKENIIDESGMPKERFSAEFPKEGPSILRIQQVVRGDSAAYFCASSPTPPQGKGYGYTFGSGTRLTVV.

The rearrangement uses TRBV30 and TRBJ1-5, with no clear D. V dropped 0 bases and J dropped 3 bases, with 6 bases sitting between them. The length of the CDR3 is 13 residues. The germline CDR1 and CDR2 sequences are GTSNPN and SVGIG (reference sequence). The CDR3, as DNA: TGTGCCTGGAGTGTAAGAGCCAATCAGCCCCAGCATTTT. This translates into CAWSVRANQPQHF.

V is TRBV2 and J is TRBJ2-5, with TRBD2 matching 9 bases. The CDR3 covers 15 residues. V trimming: 4 bases; J trimming: 4 bases; junction bases outside the gene matches: 7. Germline V gene data show CDR1 as SNHLY and CDR2 as FYNNEI. The CDR3 region is CASSGSGLALETQYF. The DNA for the CDR3 is TGTGCCAGCAGTGGATCTGGACTAGCGTTAGAGACCCAGTACTTC. The full variable domain, its missing parts supplied by reference TRBV2 and TRBJ2-5, is EPEVTQTPSHQVTQMGQEVILRCVPISNHLYFYWYRQILGQKVEFLVSFYNNEISEKSEIFDDQFSVERPDGSNFTLKIRSTKLEDSAMYFCASSGSGLALETQYFGPGTRLLVL.

The genes are TRBV4-2 and TRBJ2-1; 10 nucleotides line up with TRBD2. The J segment lost 2 bases and the V segment lost 4 bases, leaving 2 bases of the junction unmatched. Germline-derived CDR1 and CDR2 are LGHNA and YNFKEQ. The CDR3 sequence is 15 residues long. The CDR3 is CASSRTSGTYNEQFF. The CDR3 nucleotides read TGTGCCAGCAGCCGTACTAGCGGGACCTACAATGAGCAGTTCTTC.

The chain employs TRBV4-2 and TRBJ2-1, with a tentative D call TRBD1 (6 bases). Germline CDR1 LGHNA, CDR2 YNFKEQ. The CDR3 sequence is 12 residues long. V lost 2 bases and J lost 8, with 7 bases in between. In DNA form, the CDR3 reads TGTGCCAGCAGCCAACAGGGGTATGAGCAGTTCTTC. Its protein is CASSQQGYEQFF.

The chain has TRBV15 and TRBJ1-2, with TRBD1 as a possible D gene (6 bases). The CDR3 runs to 15 residues. CDR1 LNHNV and CDR2 YYDKDF come from the germline V gene (reference sequence). Trimming removed 8 bases at V and 7 bases at J, with 23 bases between. The CDR3 sequence: CATSPQVAGAAGYTF. The CDR3 bases are TGTGCCACCTCACCTCAAGTGGCAGGGGCGGCTGGCTACACCTTC.

The CDR3 loop is CASSLSSLDNEQFF. CDR3 coding DNA: TGTGCCAGCAGCTTATCTAGCCTTGACAATGAGCAGTTCTTC. The rearrangement joins TRBV7-2 to TRBJ2-1; tentatively, D is TRBD2 (5 bases). The CDR3 is 14 residues long. Between the trimmed V and J ends, which lost 2 bases and 5 bases, there was a span of 10 bases. Per the germline V gene, CDR1 is SGHTA and CDR2 is FQGNSA.

V gene TRBV6-5 combines with J gene TRBJ1-2, with D possibly matching TRBD1 (5 bases). The CDR3 sequence is 13 residues long. CDR1 is MNHEY, CDR2 SVGAGI, per germline. Trimming removed 5 bases from V and 3 bases from J, with 10 bases in between. CDR3 nucleotides: TGTGCCAGCAGTCCGCGCAGGGACTATGGCTACACCTTC. Protein: CASSPRRDYGYTF.

V gene TRBV5-4 combines with J gene TRBJ2-5; 8 bases line up with TRBD2. CDR3 size: 15 residues. The junction had 12 bases not matched to a gene; V was cut back by 7 bases and J by 4 bases. CDR1 is SGHNT and CDR2 is YYREEE in the germline V gene (reference sequence). The CDR3 region is CASHRGSGGPETQYF. The CDR3 nucleotides are TGTGCCAGCCATCGGGGGTCGGGAGGGCCAGAGACCCAGTACTTC. Using reference TRBV5-4 and TRBJ2-5 for the parts outside the CDR3, the full variable domain is ETGVTQSPTHLIKTRGQQVTLRCSSQSGHNTVSWYQQALGQGPQFIFQYYREEENGRGNFPPRFSGLQFPNYSSELNVNALELDDSALYLCASHRGSGGPETQYFGPGTRLLVL.

The chain is built from TRBV5-6 and TRBJ2-4; tentative D call: TRBD1 (5 bases). This CDR3 is 17 amino acids long. Per germline, CDR1 SGHDT and CDR2 YYEEEE. Deletions cut 6 bases from V and 0 bases from J, with 19 bases between. CDR3 sequence: CASISLAGRGAKNIQYF. The CDR3 DNA reads TGTGCCAGCATCTCATTAGCCGGTAGGGGAGCCAAAAACATTCAGTACTTC. The complete variable domain, with remaining parts taken from reference TRBV5-6 and TRBJ2-4, reads DAGVTQSPTHLIKTRGQQVTLRCSPKSGHDTVSWYQQALGQGPQFIFQYYEEEERQRGNFPDRFSGHQFPNYSSELNVNALLLGDSALYLCASISLAGRGAKNIQYFGAGTRLSVL.

The chain is built from TRBV7-2 and TRBJ1-2; 8 positions agree with TRBD1. Germline loops: CDR1 SGHTA, CDR2 FQGNSA. This CDR3 is built from 14 residues. The V segment lost 5 bases and the J segment 4 bases; nucleotides outside the gene matches: 6. The CDR3 DNA is TGTGCCAGCAGCCTCGACAGGGGCCGCTATGGCTACACCTTC. Translating it yields CASSLDRGRYGYTF.

The chain couples TRBV27 to TRBJ2-2; the D gene is possibly TRBD2 (6 bases). Germline CDR1 and CDR2: MNHEY and SMNVEV (reference sequence). V gave up 4 bases and J gave up 0 bases, with 12 bases separating them. The CDR3 sequence is 16 residues long. In nucleotides, the CDR3 is TGTGCCAGCAGTTATATTAGCGGTACGAACACCGGGGAGCTGTTTTTT. It yields the protein CASSYISGTNTGELFF.